This is a list of T cell receptor beta chains from one sample in a study of monozygotic twins with inflammatory bowel disease. Reanalyzing the 5' RACE reads, TCRdb keeps one entry per CDR3 protein, without DNA. The table for this sample gives over 90,000 distinct CDR3 sequences. Input material: blood. These receptors all stem from a human donor with ulcerative colitis or Crohn's disease, or a healthy co-twin of an affected twin (not recorded which). CDR3s include the opening cysteine and the closing phenylalanine or tryptophan. The order of the fields is V gene, J gene, CDR3 protein.

TRBV20-1	TRBJ2-7	CSARAPYRGRGYEQYF
TRBV20-1	TRBJ2-5	CSATKLPRGPQETQYF
TRBV6-5	TRBJ1-1	CASSYRLLEEAFF
TRBV4-3	TRBJ2-1	CASSQVKTSGYYNEQFF
TRBV18	TRBJ2-1	CASSPGNKNEQFF
TRBV7-9	TRBJ2-2	CASSSHSTAGGTGELFF
TRBV3-1	TRBJ2-1	CASSQDVSGYSYNEQFF
TRBV11-2	TRBJ2-6	CASSLVLFRGTGANVLTF
TRBV7-2	TRBJ2-3	CASSSDRAVYTDTQYF
TRBV9	TRBJ1-3	CASSPRGGGTGNTIYF
TRBV9	TRBJ2-7	CASSVGGTGDEQYF
TRBV7-2	TRBJ2-7	CASSLSLGLYEQYF
TRBV12-3/TRBV12-4	TRBJ2-7	CASTKQGYVHEQYF
TRBV6-2/TRBV6-3	TRBJ2-7	CASSRTVNYEQYF
TRBV5-1	TRBJ2-3	CASSYRGRTDTQYF
TRBV7-9	TRBJ2-2	CASSFSGRAGELFF
TRBV20-1	TRBJ1-5	CSADRDPDSNQPQHF
TRBV30	TRBJ1-1	CAWRAHNTEAFF
TRBV2	TRBJ2-1	CASSTGTGVSYNEQFF
TRBV7-9	TRBJ1-5	CASSLAGSQPQHF
TRBV7-2	TRBJ1-2	CASSNRDSHYGYTF
TRBV7-2	TRBJ2-5	CASSLGGELRETQYF
TRBV6-1	TRBJ2-3	CASSEVIITDTQYF
TRBV7-9	TRBJ1-6	CASSLVQGNSPLHF
TRBV11-1	TRBJ2-3	CASSLEGSVPDTQYF
TRBV6-6	TRBJ2-4	CASSNGAKNIQYF
TRBV5-6	TRBJ2-5	CASSFSALAQYF
TRBV20-1	TRBJ2-1	CSARFLNRDEQFF
TRBV5-1	TRBJ1-5	CASSLIGDSNQPQHF
TRBV29-1	TRBJ2-3	CSVKVTGTGSTDTQYF
TRBV18	TRBJ2-7	CASSGQGAGEQYF
TRBV30	TRBJ2-3	CAWIGGPDTQYF
TRBV27	TRBJ1-4	CASSLYREEKLFF
TRBV27	TRBJ2-3	CASSSSKRGIPTDTQYF
TRBV19	TRBJ2-2	CAGLDQNTGELFF
TRBV7-9	TRBJ2-3	CASSSGVVVADTQYF
TRBV13	TRBJ1-2	CASRDSGYVDGGHGYTF